This T cell receptor (beta chain) was captured in a study of T-cell memory formation after mild COVID-19. Overall study findings and caveats: Researchers found some responding clones in pre-infection memory, a sign that cross-reactive memory joined. Nothing showed for sure that second-wave clones peaking on day 37 were SARS-CoV-2 specific.

This clonotype occurred a few times. No antigen is known for it. One entry per CDR3 protein, called by TCRdb with MiXCR from the 5' RACE reads. Here the sample spans approximately 260,000 distinct CDR3 sequences, over 15% being singletons. Germline CDR1 reads SGHTA; CDR2 reads FQGNSA. V was clipped by 5 bases and J by 1 base, with 20 bases between them. CDR3 size: 17 residues. The receptor's source is a man aged 18-30 years who had mild COVID-19 (a few samples of this study predate the infection). Cell type and time point are not known. V and J are TRBV7-2 and TRBJ1-2, with D tentatively TRBD1 (6 bases). Material for sequencing was PBMCs or a T cell subset sorted from them (not recorded which). This CDR3 is CASSARQAGRLNYGYTF. The CDR3 coding sequence is TGTGCCAGCAGCGCACGACAGGCGGGGAGGCTTAACTATGGCTACACCTTC.